This T cell receptor (beta chain) was observed in a study of regulatory T cells in long-lasting Graves disease. Study-wide points: Persistent cases of Graves' showed reduced TCR diversity relative to newly diagnosed patients.

In its sample, this clonotype was seen many times. What it recognizes is unknown. The junction does not match germline at one end; this may be a read error. CDR1 and CDR2 (germline): SGHTA, FQGNSA. CDR3 length: 18 amino acids. TCR beta libraries were built with iRepertoire HTBI primers and Arm-PCR of CDR3 regions. TCRdb processed the multiplex PCR reads anew with MiXCR; each CDR3 protein has one entry. The sample yields a few hundred thousand distinct CDR3 sequences, roughly 10% seen once. Time point reported: newly diagnosed GD, antithyroid drugs for less than 3 months. PBMC-extracted RNA yielded the TCR library. Under American Thyroid Association guidelines, Graves' disease was diagnosed. The sample also formed part of further work on T cells in Graves' hyperthyroidism and ophthalmopathy.

The origin of this receptor is a woman under 30 with Graves disease. The J gene is TRBJ2-1, the V gene TRBV7-2; 14 positions match TRBD2. The sample here was peripheral blood mononuclear cells (PBMCs), taken at new diagnosis, from a patient treated with antithyroid drugs. Written as DNA, the CDR3 is TGTGCCAGCAGCCGATCACGACTAGCGGGGGGGCGCTACAATGAGCGGTTCTTC. Translated: CASSRSRLAGGRYNERFF.